This T cell receptor beta chain was sequenced in a study of T-cell memory formation after mild COVID-19. As for the study in general: TCR clusters were mostly donor specific. Notes on the study in general: CD4+ contracting clones lay mainly in CM and EM, CD8+ ones in EMRA.

Concerning this clonotype: Its antigen remains unknown.

This CDR3 spans 16 amino acids. Looked up from germline, CDR1 is KGHDR and CDR2 is SFDVKD. After removal of 5 bases from V and 5 bases from J, the junction contained 6 bases not matched to a gene. TCRdb called the 5' RACE reads again in MiXCR, with one record for every CDR3 protein. The repertoire holds some 210,000 distinct CDR3 sequences, with 27% as singletons. The origin of this receptor is an adult woman who had mild COVID-19 (a few samples of this study predate the infection). Cell type and time point are not known. J is TRBJ2-5 and V is TRBV24-1, with 14 bases identical to TRBD2. The specimen was PBMCs or a T cell subset sorted from them (not recorded which). The CDR3 loop reads CATSAGTSGGFETQYF. CDR3 bases: TGTGCCACCAGTGCCGGGACTAGCGGGGGTTTTGAGACCCAGTACTTC.